This TCR beta chain was sequenced for a study of Graves' ophthalmopathy and Graves' hyperthyroidism. Germline CDR1 is DFQATT and CDR2 is SNEGSKA (reference sequence). V lost 5 bases, J lost 2 bases, and 25 bases lay in between. This CDR3 spans 18 amino acids. Investigators amplified TCR beta CDR3 regions from RNA transcripts. An opening RT-PCR round employed HTBI primers and preceded a second-round multiplex PCR. One entry per CDR3 protein results from TCRdb running MiXCR on the multiplex PCR reads. The repertoire holds over 650,000 distinct CDR3 sequences, with roughly two fifths as singletons. The sequence was obtained from an adult man with Graves' ophthalmopathy. The chain carries TRBV20-1 and TRBJ1-5; weak D call: TRBD1 (6 bases). Input material: peripheral blood. CDR3 DNA: TGCAGTGCTCCACCCCGGGACATCGGTTTCTCATGCAATCAGCCCCAGCATTTT. Translated, it gives CSAPPRDIGFSCNQPQHF.